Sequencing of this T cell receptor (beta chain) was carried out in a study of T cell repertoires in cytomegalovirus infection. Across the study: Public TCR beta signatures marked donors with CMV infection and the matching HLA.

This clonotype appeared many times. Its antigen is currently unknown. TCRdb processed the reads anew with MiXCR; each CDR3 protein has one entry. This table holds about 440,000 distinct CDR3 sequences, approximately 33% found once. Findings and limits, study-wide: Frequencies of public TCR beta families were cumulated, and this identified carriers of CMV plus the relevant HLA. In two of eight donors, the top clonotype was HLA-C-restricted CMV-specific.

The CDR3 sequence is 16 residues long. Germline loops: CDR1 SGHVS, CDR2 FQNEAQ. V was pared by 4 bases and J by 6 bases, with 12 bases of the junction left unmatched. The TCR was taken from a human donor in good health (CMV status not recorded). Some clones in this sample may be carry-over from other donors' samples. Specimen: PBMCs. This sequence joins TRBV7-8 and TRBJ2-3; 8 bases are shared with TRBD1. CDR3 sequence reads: CASSSSRTGTSDTQYF. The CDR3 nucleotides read TGTGCCAGCAGCTCCTCCAGGACAGGGACGAGTGATACGCAGTATTTT.